The entry below gives a single T cell receptor (beta chain) sequence along with its context. Its antigen has not been determined. No much larger clonotype is one base removed from it; base qualities were not supplied. The sample belongs to a study of cytomegalovirus exposure and HLA in healthy donors (dated by TCRdb to about 2017). For the study in its entirety: According to an earlier analysis of several hundred of the donors, about 180 million T cells yielded over 90 million unique TCR beta sequences and less than 300 Gb of sequence data. An earlier analysis of roughly 580 of the donors used high-throughput TCR beta sequencing to judge whether each TCR beta V gene segment behaved as functional or pseudogenic. Among some 410 genotyped donors of the cohort, an average of approximately 200,000 unique TCR beta nucleotide sequences was sequenced per donor, of which about 18% were non-productive. An early release that covered about 600 HLA-typed donors contained about 300 gigabases of sequencing data and tens of millions of unique TCR sequences. Both class I and class II loci were covered by HLA typing, at four-digit resolution. The study combined high-throughput TCR immunosequencing, statistical association of individual TCRs with disease status, and machine learning to predict cytomegalovirus infection status. A later genetic analysis used genome-wide SNP genotypes for about 55% of the 666 donors, treating that subset as a discovery cohort. A later analysis re-analyzed previously published TCR beta repertoires from 500 to 700 donors and added high-resolution HLA genotyping to study TCR occurrence patterns. Donor age, sex, ethnicity and CMV serostatus were compiled together with the repertoire data. The later analysis used no new phenotypic data to find candidate immune exposures, relying instead on TCR beta sequences and their occurrence across donors. About five DR-DQ haplotypes were handled as single units for association and clustering because linkage in the cohort was strong. Typing coverage varied by locus: about 629-640 donors for A, B, C, DRB1 and DQB1; more than 500 for DQA1; some 610 for DPA1; 450 to 480 for DPB1. Besides the first cohort of 666 subjects, a separate validation cohort made up of 120 or so different subjects was used. The study was designed to test whether signatures of past pathogen exposure could be identified by cataloging public T cell receptors. Among the roughly 430 genotyped donors, roughly 80% belonged to the genetic ancestry cluster associated with self-reported Caucasian donors. Using immunosequencing, the study profiled T cell repertoires from fewer than 700 subjects and related those repertoires to cytomegalovirus serostatus. Every discovery cohort repertoire had been produced on one sequencing platform.

Beyond this particular receptor, the publication reports: Most TCR sequences were seen in very few donors, while some public TCRs were found in many individuals. Strong co-occurrence of HLA alleles, especially DR and DQ, made assigning TCR associations to individual alleles difficult. It was suggested by the authors that the approach could potentially be generalized to other disease states and immunological phenotypes. An earlier analysis of approximately 540 of the donors showed that most TCR beta V segments appeared in productive rearrangements either about 87% or about 30% of the time, which broadly matched IMGT annotations. Cytomegalovirus status was reported to be diagnosed by the classifier with high specificity and sensitivity in both the original and validation cohorts. In a later analysis, TCR association rates were found to vary across HLA loci, with the most associated TCRs seen for DRB1 alleles and the fewest for HLA-C alleles. This cohort had only TCR beta chains sequenced, and the lack of alpha or paired-chain data limited which features could be detected. Roughly uniform sequencing depth across donors was assumed in presence/absence analyses, although this assumption may not hold. In a later analysis, several top co-occurrence clusters were reported to appear linked to parvovirus B19, influenza, CMV and Epstein-Barr virus. According to a later analysis, most CMV-associated TCR beta chains appeared to be HLA-restricted, and the HLA associations seemed to be driven largely by CMV exposure. Three of the identified cytomegalovirus-associated TCR beta chains were confirmed in vitro to be specific for cytomegalovirus antigens. For the cohort, immune exposure information was limited to CMV serostatus. V-gene and J-gene trimming of TCR beta chains was associated with a missense DCLRE1C variant in a later genetic analysis, and the association was replicated in an independent cohort. The sequencing pipeline was judged likely to have produced a cluster of highly shared sequence variants as a technical artifact. The study gave a list of under 200 TCR beta chains associated with cytomegalovirus. The 87-base-pair reads could not distinguish some IMGT-functional V segments, including TRBV6-2 and TRBV6-3, so those segments were excluded. In a later analysis, HLA-associated TCR beta chains showed more clonal expansion and lower generation probabilities than non-associated chains that were equally common. A later genetic analysis reported fewer N-insertions in productive TCRs among donors in an Asian-associated ancestry cluster than the roughly 700-donor mean. A later analysis associated 15,000 or so TCR beta sequences with specific HLA alleles at a false discovery rate of 0.05. A further reported finding was that TCR beta sequences accurately predicted the HLA-A and HLA-B alleles for most subjects in the first cohort. Because counts were too low, approximately 15 rarely observed V segments, including chromosome 9 orphons, were excluded from the earlier analysis of 587 of the donors. Correlated functional status among segregating V segments might reflect linkage disequilibrium, but an unknown experimental factor could not be ruled out. Because HLA typing was missing for some donors at each locus, association tests included only the typed subset.

The library was built by means of the immunoSEQ multiplex PCR assay. For the multiplex PCR, a mixture combining 60 forward primers for TCR Vbeta segments and 13 reverse primers for TCR Jbeta segments was used. The CDR3 region of rearranged TCR beta genes was amplified from genomic DNA with a multiplex PCR assay. The Illumina HiSeq System was used to sequence the amplified TCR beta libraries as 87-base-pair reads. Turning to the authors' computational methods: In a later analysis, some 80 million unique TCR beta chains were counted across the roughly 670 repertoires, and about 10 million of these chains were shared by at least two donors. A nearest-neighbor algorithm error-corrected the raw reads and collapsed the reads into unique sequences, merging closely related sequences to remove PCR and sequencing errors. CDR3 sequences were aligned to IMGT reference sequences to assign V, D and J gene segments. Each retained sequence needed at least a six-nucleotide match to both a V gene segment and a J gene segment. A rearrangement counted as productive if the CDR3 had no stop codons and remained in frame with V and J, and every other rearrangement counted as non-productive. Following IMGT convention, CDR3 was defined as the stretch from the second conserved V-encoded cysteine up to the conserved J-encoded phenylalanine. The earlier analysis of about 500 of the donors excluded sequences that lacked an unambiguous match to a single V gene segment. In an earlier analysis of approximately 550 of the donors, V segments were called functional above 56.7% productive rearrangements and were called segregating when the between-donor standard deviation exceeded 5%. To diagnose cytomegalovirus status from the catalog of TCR beta chain sequences, a statistical classification framework was built. In a later analysis, TCR nucleotide sequences were compared against IMGT/GENE-DB human TR gene sequences so that V and J genes could be assigned. A later analysis assigned CDR3 sequences and most-parsimonious VDJ recombination scenarios with the TCRdist pipeline. A later analysis defined each TCR beta chain by its CDR3 amino acid sequence plus V-gene family, and excluded reads lacking a unique V-gene family. A later analysis removed several hundred highly shared, low-generation-probability nucleotide sequences to deal with suspected cross-contamination and a sequencing artifact. For each public chain, a later analysis derived a clonal expansion index from normalized ranks of inferred template counts within each repertoire. Generation probabilities in a later analysis came from a VDJ recombination model fitted to out-of-frame rearrangements, and those results were checked against IGoR. In a later analysis, TCR-TCR, TCR-HLA and TCR-CMV co-occurrence was scored with hypergeometric tests, and a repertoire-size bias correction was applied to TCR pairs. False discovery rates were estimated in a later analysis by permuting HLA or CMV assignments 20 times. A later analysis grouped co-occurring TCRs with DBSCAN, adding TCRdist sequence similarity when clustering within HLA-allele-positive subsets. Repertoires with fewer than 30,000 or more than 120,000 public chains, plus five repertoires with anomalous nucleotide sharing, were excluded from co-occurrence clustering. The table was pulled from immuneACCESS by TCRdb, which kept in-frame rearrangements only. Such tables lose some clones; where checked, under half of the loss comes from unresolved V genes, and the rest has no known cause. V and J calls and clone size are copied from that table; D and trimming were computed from the DNA. Within this sample are about 110,000 clones, with 80% to 85% of them counted one time only. The ten largest clonotypes hold 2.2% of the sample.

In total, roughly 710 healthy bone marrow donors made up the cohort. At the time of sampling, all cohort members were nominally healthy, though unrecorded immune exposures were likely present. The donor tested CMV seronegative and was one of the 352 seronegative cohort members. Every donor gave a peripheral blood sample, and the peripheral blood mononuclear cells from that sample were used for TCR beta sequencing. Genomic DNA extraction from the blood cell samples was performed with the Qiagen DNeasy Blood Extraction Kit. V trim: 3 bases; J trim: 3 bases; unmatched bases: 5. CDR3 length: 14 amino acids, cysteine to phenylalanine. Only the CDR3 portion is preserved as DNA: 42 bases, with reading frame beginning at the first base. CDR1 and CDR2, per the germline V gene, are SGHTA and FQGTGA.

The chain joins TRBV7-3 to TRBJ2-7, with 7 middle bases fitting TRBD2. The sequenced sample was PBMCs. This TCR was sampled from a woman in her 30s in good health and CMV-seronegative. The CDR3 in this case is CASSFGGSLYEQYF. The nucleotides are TGTGCCAGCAGCTTCGGCGGGAGTCTCTACGAGCAGTACTTC.